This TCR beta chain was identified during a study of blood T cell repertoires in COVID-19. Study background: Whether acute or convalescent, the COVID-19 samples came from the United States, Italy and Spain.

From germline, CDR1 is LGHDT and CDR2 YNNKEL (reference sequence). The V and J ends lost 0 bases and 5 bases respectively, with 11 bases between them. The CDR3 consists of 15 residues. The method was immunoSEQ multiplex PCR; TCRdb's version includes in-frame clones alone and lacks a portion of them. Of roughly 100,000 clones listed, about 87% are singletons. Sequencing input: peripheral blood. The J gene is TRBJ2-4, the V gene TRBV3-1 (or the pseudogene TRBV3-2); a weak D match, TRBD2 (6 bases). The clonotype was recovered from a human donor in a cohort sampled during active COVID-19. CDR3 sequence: CASSQDLGSQNIQYF. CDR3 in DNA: TGTGCCAGCAGCCAAGATCTCGGGAGCCAAAACATTCAGTACTTC.